Listed below are T cell receptor beta chains from one sample, sequenced in a study of blood T cell repertoires in COVID-19. This table comes from immunoSEQ multiplex PCR, and its TCRdb copy is limited to in-frame clones, with some not included. The sample includes about 240,000 clones, around 85% of them seen just once. Sequencing input: PBMCs or T cells enriched from blood (not recorded which). Receptors were obtained from a woman between 35 and 50 years old with acute COVID-19. Each CDR3 is given with its conserved first and last residue. Each record gives: clone size, D gene, V gene, J gene, CDR3 protein, CDR3 DNA. A D gene is named only where the DNA matches it firmly. Size values are once, few and many counts, or a class for expanded clones, and some rows have none.

.,.,TRBV29-1,TRBJ2-5,CSVDLGGRQETQYF,TGCAGCGTTGATCTGGGGGGTAGGCAAGAGACCCAGTACTTC
once,.,TRBV19,TRBJ1-1,CASSVAIQGNTEAFF,TGTGCCAGTAGCGTTGCAATACAGGGGAACACTGAAGCTTTCTTT
.,TRBD1,TRBV7-8,TRBJ2-1,CASSLALDRGSYNEQFF,TGTGCCAGCAGCTTAGCCCTGGACAGGGGTTCCTACAATGAGCAGTTCTTC
.,.,TRBV13,TRBJ1-1,CASTLPGGPGGGTEAFF,TGTGCCAGCACTCTCCCGGGGGGTCCCGGGGGAGGAACTGAAGCTTTCTTT
.,TRBD1,TRBV5-4,TRBJ2-7,CASSQGQARSSYEQYF,TGTGCCAGCAGCCAAGGACAGGCCCGCAGCTCCTACGAGCAGTACTTC
.,.,TRBV20-1,TRBJ1-6,CSASFQDNSPLHF,TGCAGTGCTAGTTTTCAGGATAATTCACCCCTCCACTTT
.,.,TRBV3-1/TRBV3-2,TRBJ1-1,CASRRDTEAFF,TGTGCCAGCAGACGGGACACTGAAGCTTTCTTT
once,.,TRBV7-2,TRBJ2-1,CASSPPGLDRHEQFF,TGTGCCAGCAGCCCCCCCGGCCTAGATCGTCATGAGCAGTTCTTC
once,TRBD1,TRBV7-9,TRBJ1-1,CASSPTGVREAFF,TGTGCCAGCAGCCCGACAGGGGTTCGTGAAGCTTTCTTT
few,.,TRBV4-1,TRBJ2-7,CASSQTTSDVYEQYF,TGCGCCAGCAGCCAGACGACTAGTGACGTCTACGAGCAGTACTTC
.,.,TRBV6-5,TRBJ1-5,CASIPQNSNQPQHF,TGTGCCAGCATCCCGCAGAATAGCAATCAGCCCCAGCATTTT
.,.,TRBV7-8,TRBJ1-5,CASSPQQNQPQHF,TGTGCCAGCAGTCCCCAACAGAATCAGCCCCAGCATTTT
.,.,TRBV19,TRBJ1-5,CASSTGTSLQPQHF,TGTGCCAGTAGTACCGGGACAAGTCTTCAGCCCCAGCATTTT
once,TRBD2,TRBV11-2,TRBJ2-2,CASSLPSGNTGELFF,TGTGCCAGCAGCTTGCCTAGCGGAAACACCGGGGAGCTGTTTTTT
few,.,TRBV7-9,TRBJ1-5,CASSLTTNQPQHF,TGTGCCAGCAGCTTAACCACAAATCAGCCCCAGCATTTT
.,TRBD2,TRBV6-2/TRBV6-3,TRBJ2-3,CASSPLRTSGNGADTQYF,TGTGCCAGCAGCCCTCTGCGGACTAGCGGGAATGGGGCAGATACGCAGTATTTT
.,.,TRBV27,TRBJ2-1,CASSVKGGGSLIRNEQFF,TGTGCCAGCAGTGTGAAGGGGGGCGGGAGCTTAATCCGGAATGAGCAGTTCTTC
.,TRBD2,TRBV4-1,TRBJ2-1,CASRESSGSSYNEQFF,TGCGCCAGCAGAGAGTCTAGCGGGAGCTCCTACAATGAGCAGTTCTTC
.,.,TRBV21-1,TRBJ2-7,CASRKRLVDEQYF,TGTGCCAGCAGGAAGCGACTAGTCGACGAGCAGTACTTC
.,TRBD2,TRBV7-8,TRBJ2-7,CASSILAGAVYEQYF,TGTGCCAGCAGCATCCTAGCGGGAGCGGTTTACGAGCAGTACTTC
.,.,TRBV29-1,TRBJ2-1,CSVYGASYNEQFF,TGCAGCGTATACGGTGCCTCCTACAATGAGCAGTTCTTC